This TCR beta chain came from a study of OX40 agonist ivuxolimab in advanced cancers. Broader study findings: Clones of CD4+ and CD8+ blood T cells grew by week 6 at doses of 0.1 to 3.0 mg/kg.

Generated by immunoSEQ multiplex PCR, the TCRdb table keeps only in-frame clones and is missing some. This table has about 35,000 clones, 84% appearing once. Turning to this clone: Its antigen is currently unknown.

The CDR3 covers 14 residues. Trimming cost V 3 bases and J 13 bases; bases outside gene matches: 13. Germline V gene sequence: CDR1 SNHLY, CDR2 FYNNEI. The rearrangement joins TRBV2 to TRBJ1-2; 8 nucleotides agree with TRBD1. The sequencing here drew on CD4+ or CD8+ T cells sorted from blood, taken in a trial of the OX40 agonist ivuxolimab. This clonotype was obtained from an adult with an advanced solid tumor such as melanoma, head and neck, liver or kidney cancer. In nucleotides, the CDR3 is TGTGCCAGCAGTGAGACGGGACAGGCCGCGGACTGCACCTTC. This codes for CASSETGQAADCTF. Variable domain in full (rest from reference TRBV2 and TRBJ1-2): EPEVTQTPSHQVTQMGQEVILRCVPISNHLYFYWYRQILGQKVEFLVSFYNNEISEKSEIFDDQFSVERPDGSNFTLKIRSTKLEDSAMYFCASSETGQAADCTFGSGTRLTVV.